Presented here are 20 T cell receptor beta chains from one specimen sequenced in a study of blood T cells in healthy people across ages. Then a second PCR, running roughly 7 to 11 cycles, was carried out with a sample-barcoded 5' primer and a J-beta primer mix. TCRdb reprocessed the 5' RACE reads via MiXCR and lists one record per CDR3 protein. The sample shows about 1,400,000 distinct CDR3 sequences, approximately 59% of them seen only once. Sequencing was done on a sample of blood. The source is a man between 18 and 29 years old in good health.

This clonotype has just one count. This chain connects TRBV12-3 or TRBV12-4 to TRBJ2-1; weak D call: TRBD2 (5 bases). The CDR3 covers 13 residues. Trimming cost V 2 bases and J 9 bases, with 11 bases left between them. The CDR3 loop is CASSLITGSEQFF. DNA of the CDR3: TGTGCCAGCAGTTTAATAACGGGGAGTGAGCAGTTCTTC.

This chain uses TRBV6-1 with TRBJ2-7; 9 bases are a match to TRBD2. The CDR3 length is 15 residues. J gave up 1 base and V 6 bases, and 7 bases lay outside the gene matches. Germline values: CDR1 MNHNS, CDR2 SASEGT. CDR3 nucleotide sequence: TGTGCCAGCAGAATTAGCGGGAGACGTTCCTACGAGCAGTACTTC. This gives the protein CASRISGRRSYEQYF.

This clonotype was found a few times. The rearrangement links TRBV13 to TRBJ2-1, with 9 nucleotides matching TRBD2. The CDR3 sequence is 16 residues long. V trimming: 4 bases; J trimming: 6 bases; junction bases outside the gene matches: 10. Germline-derived CDR1 and CDR2 are PRHDT and FYEKMQ (reference sequence). The CDR3: CASSYQAGGSRNEQFF. In nucleotides, the CDR3 is TGTGCCAGCAGCTACCAAGCGGGAGGCTCGCGCAATGAGCAGTTCTTC.

This clonotype was observed a handful of times. The chain couples TRBV3-1 to TRBJ2-4, with a tentative D call TRBD1 (6 bases). The J call is doubtful: the DNA matches TRBJ2-7 better. The CDR3 is 14 amino acids. The germline CDR1 and CDR2 sequences are LGHDT and YNNKEL (reference sequence). CDR3 sequence (DNA): TGTGCCAGCAGCTCGCGACAGGCGCCCTACGAGCAGTACTTC. It codes for CASSSRQAPYEQYF.

The CDR3 loop reads CAISAGTGIVYGYTF. Written as DNA, the CDR3 is TGTGCCATCAGTGCCGGGACAGGGATAGTCTATGGCTACACCTTC. This rearrangement joins TRBV10-3 to TRBJ1-2, with TRBD1 matching 9 bases. This CDR3 is built from 15 residues. V was pared by 4 bases and J by 4 bases, with 7 bases of the junction left unmatched. Germline V gives CDR1 ENHRY, CDR2 SYGVKD.

The gene calls are TRBV6-2 or TRBV6-3 and TRBJ2-3; 8 bases align to TRBD1. The germline CDR1 and CDR2 sequences are MNHEY and SVGEGT. This CDR3 contains 15 residues. Trimming at V came to 2 bases and at J to 4 bases, leaving 5 bases not matched to a gene. The CDR3 DNA sequence: TGTGCCAGCAGTTACGGTGGCAGGGGGCCAGATACGCAGTATTTT. It encodes CASSYGGRGPDTQYF.

The genes are TRBV6-6 and TRBJ2-1, with D possibly being TRBD1 or TRBD2 (5 bases each). The CDR3 extends over 14 amino acids. The germline V gene has CDR1 MNHNY and CDR2 SVGAGI (reference sequence). V was cut by 6 bases and J by 6 bases, with 15 bases left in between. The CDR3 protein is CASRGVSGPNEQFF. In DNA form, the CDR3 reads TGTGCCAGCAGGGGGGTGTCGGGACCCAATGAGCAGTTCTTC.

Concerning this clonotype: The junction departs from germline at one end; a sequencing error may be responsible. The rearrangement uses TRBV12-3 or TRBV12-4 and TRBJ1-5; D call uncertain. There are 13 residues in the CDR3. In DNA form, the CDR3 reads TGTGCCAGCACCCCAGGACGGGATCATCCCCAGCATTTT. Translating gives CASTPGRDHPQHF.

V gene TRBV4-1 combines with J gene TRBJ1-6; 10 positions match TRBD1. In germline, CDR1 is MGHRA, CDR2 YSYEKL. The CDR3 sequence is 16 residues long. V was clipped by 1 base and J by 7 bases; unmatched bases: 4. The CDR3 sequence is CASSQVPGQGNSPLHF. Written as DNA, the CDR3 is TGCGCCAGCAGCCAAGTGCCGGGACAGGGGAATTCACCCCTCCACTTT.

This clonotype turned up a few times. V and J are TRBV4-1 and TRBJ2-4; possible D gene TRBD1, 5 bases. The length of the CDR3 is 14 residues. V shed 4 bases and J shed 7 bases, with 14 bases lying between them. Germline V lookup: CDR1 MGHRA, CDR2 YSYEKL. As DNA, the CDR3 is TGCGCCAGCAGCCCTCAACGGACAAACAACATTCAGTACTTC. Protein: CASSPQRTNNIQYF.

This clonotype has ten or more counts. This chain links TRBV28 with TRBJ2-3; weak D call: TRBD2 (5 bases). V dropped 1 base and J dropped 6 bases, with 14 bases sitting between them. This CDR3 has 15 amino acids. Germline CDR1 and CDR2: MDHEN and SYDVKM. The CDR3 spells CASSLSIGVADTQYF. The CDR3 nucleotides are TGTGCCAGCAGTTTATCAATCGGGGTGGCGGATACGCAGTATTTT.

The genes are TRBV12-3 or TRBV12-4 and TRBJ2-3; 8 bases agree with TRBD1. The CDR3 length is 14 residues. V was pared by 5 bases and J by 6 bases, with 7 bases of the junction left unmatched. The CDR3 bases are TGTGCCAGCAGTCACCAGGGGGCGGGGGATACGCAGTATTTT. It specifies CASSHQGAGDTQYF.

The chain recombines TRBV15 with TRBJ2-1, with 10 positions matching TRBD2. The CDR3 spans 23 residues. Germline V gives CDR1 LNHNV, CDR2 YYDKDF (reference sequence). Trimming took 1 base from V and 0 from J; bases not matched to a gene: 21. CDR3 sequence (DNA): TGTGCCACCAGCAGAGGCGGCACGTTAGCGGGGGGACCCAGGGAAGTCTCCTACAATGAGCAGTTCTTC. This translates into CATSRGGTLAGGPREVSYNEQFF. Using reference TRBV15 and TRBJ2-1 for the parts outside the CDR3, the full variable domain is DAMVIQNPRYQVTQFGKPVTLSCSQTLNHNVMYWYQQKSSQAPKLLFHYYDKDFNNEADTPDNFQSRRPNTSFCFLDIRSPGLGDTAMYLCATSRGGTLAGGPREVSYNEQFFGPGTRLTVL.

The rearrangement joins TRBV29-1 to TRBJ1-2, with a possible D match to TRBD1 (5 bases). Trimming pared 2 bases from V and 7 bases from J, leaving 17 bases between. The CDR3 is made up of 14 amino acids. CDR1 SQVTM and CDR2 ANQGSEA come from the germline V gene. The CDR3 DNA follows: TGCAGCGTTGAATATGGCGGGGGTCTCGCTGGCTACACCTTC. This codes for CSVEYGGGLAGYTF.

The chain joins TRBV10-3 to TRBJ2-7, with 9 bases matching TRBD1. Germline V lookup: CDR1 ENHRY, CDR2 SYGVKD. The junction had 2 bases not matched to a gene; V was cut back by 8 bases and J by 3 bases. The CDR3 runs 12 residues. CDR3 coding DNA: TGTGCCATCGGGGACAGGGTCTACGAGCAGTACTTC. It yields the protein CAIGDRVYEQYF.

The genes are TRBV6-2 or TRBV6-3 and TRBJ1-2; tentative D call: TRBD1 (6 bases). The V gene lost 2 bases and the J gene lost 0 bases, with 10 bases spanning the gap. CDR1 is MNHEY, CDR2 SVGEGT, per germline. The CDR3 totals 15 residues. CDR3 bases: TGTGCCAGCAGTTACGACAGGAAAGCTAACTATGGCTACACCTTC. It specifies CASSYDRKANYGYTF.

J is TRBJ2-7 and V is TRBV7-9; D may be TRBD2 (7 bases). Germline CDR1 SEHNR, CDR2 FQNEAQ (reference sequence). This CDR3 is 16 amino acids long. V shed 2 bases and J shed 1 base, with 15 bases lying between them. In nucleotides, the CDR3 is TGTGCCAGCAGCTTAAGGGGGGGGTCTCAGTCCTACGAGCAGTACTTC. Translated, it gives CASSLRGGSQSYEQYF.

The chain employs TRBV6-5 and TRBJ2-4; tentatively, D is TRBD2 (5 bases). Germline V CDR1 and CDR2: MNHEY, SVGAGI. Trimming shortened V by 0 bases and J by 4 bases, and 10 bases separated the two germline ends. The CDR3 runs 15 residues. The CDR3 loop reads CASSYSASKKNIQYF. The CDR3 bases are TGTGCCAGCAGTTACTCGGCTAGCAAAAAAAACATTCAGTACTTC.

V gene TRBV15 combines with J gene TRBJ2-7, with TRBD1 matching over 9 bases. The CDR3 consists of 15 residues. The ends lost 4 bases at V and 2 bases at J; junction bases unmatched: 6. Germline V gives CDR1 LNHNV, CDR2 YYDKDF (reference sequence). CDR3 sequence: CATSILGQGTYEQYF. The CDR3 bases are TGTGCCACCAGCATATTGGGACAGGGAACCTACGAGCAGTACTTC.

This chain uses TRBV5-1 with TRBJ2-7; 9 nucleotides agree with TRBD1. The CDR3 has 15 residues. The junction had 4 bases not matched to a gene; V was cut back by 3 bases and J by 0 bases. Germline lookup yields CDR1 SGHRS and CDR2 YFSETQ. The CDR3 region has the DNA TGCGCCAGCAGCTCGGGACAGGGCCTCTCCTACGAGCAGTACTTC. It is translated as CASSSGQGLSYEQYF.